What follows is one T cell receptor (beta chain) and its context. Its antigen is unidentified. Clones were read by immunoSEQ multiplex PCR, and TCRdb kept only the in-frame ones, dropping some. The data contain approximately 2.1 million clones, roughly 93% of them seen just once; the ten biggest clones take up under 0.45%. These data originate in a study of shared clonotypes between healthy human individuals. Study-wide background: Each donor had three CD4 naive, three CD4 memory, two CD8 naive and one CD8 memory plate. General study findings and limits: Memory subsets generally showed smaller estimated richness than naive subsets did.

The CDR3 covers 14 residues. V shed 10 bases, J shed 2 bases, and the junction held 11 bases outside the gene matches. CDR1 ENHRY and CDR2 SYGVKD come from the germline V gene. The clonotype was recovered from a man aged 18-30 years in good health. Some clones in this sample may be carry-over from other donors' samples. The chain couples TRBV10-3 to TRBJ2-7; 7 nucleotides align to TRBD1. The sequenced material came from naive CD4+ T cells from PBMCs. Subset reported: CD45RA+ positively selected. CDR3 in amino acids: CATAEQGQPYEQYF. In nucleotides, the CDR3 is TGTGCCACCGCAGAACAGGGGCAGCCCTACGAGCAGTACTTC.